What follows is one T cell receptor beta chain and its context. This record belongs to a study of blood T cell repertoires in COVID-19. About the research overall: Sources were T cells, B-cell-depleted T cells, or PBMCs; the material itself was cDNA or gDNA.

Cohorts were based on clinical histories the participants reported. In the authors' methods: Amplification of reference gene primers was used by the study to estimate nucleated cell counts. The assay was immunoSEQ multiplex PCR, and TCRdb's table has in-frame clones only and misses some. Clone size and V and J calls were adopted from that table, with D and trimming inferred from the DNA. The data contain around 230,000 clones, approximately 88% of them singletons. This clonotype originated in a woman aged 40 to 49 with acute COVID-19. The sequenced sample was PBMCs or T cells enriched from blood (not recorded which).

The CDR3 DNA follows: TGCGCCAGCAGCTTACTTCTGAACACTGAAGCTTTCTTT. It encodes CASSLLLNTEAFF. V is TRBV5-1 and J is TRBJ1-1, with no clear D. In germline, CDR1 is SGHRS, CDR2 YFSETQ. Between the trimmed V and J ends, which lost 2 bases and 0 bases, there was a span of 5 bases. The CDR3 loop spans 13 amino acids.